The rows below give T cell receptor beta chains drawn from one sample of a study of blood T cell repertoires in COVID-19. The assay was immunoSEQ multiplex PCR, and TCRdb's table has in-frame clones only and misses some. Here the sample spans some 49,000 clones, 80% to 85% being singletons. Sequencing was carried out using peripheral blood. The receptors were gathered from a woman of 80 years or more with COVID-19, enrolled during active disease. CDR3s leave out the opening cysteine and the closing phenylalanine or tryptophan.

cdr3_aa: AISEPREGGEQF
cdr3_length: 12
v_call: TRBV10-3

cdr3_aa: ASSQKSSLTHGGLQETQY
cdr3_length: 18
v_call: TRBV4-1

cdr3_aa: ASSPGTSVDNEQF
cdr3_length: 13
v_call: TRBV11-2

cdr3_aa: ASSDLGDAYGYT
cdr3_length: 12
v_call: TRBV2

cdr3_aa: ASRLQPGEVEKLF
cdr3_length: 13
v_call: TRBV7-6

cdr3_aa: ASSFDLLTGELF
cdr3_length: 12
v_call: TRBV27

cdr3_aa: ASSPTGTGDTEAF
cdr3_length: 13
v_call: TRBV7-2

cdr3_aa: ASSQRTGTGNTEAF
cdr3_length: 14
v_call: TRBV7-3

cdr3_aa: ASSQQGYNEQF
cdr3_length: 11
v_call: TRBV18

cdr3_aa: ASSEIRTSQDTQY
cdr3_length: 13
v_call: TRBV6-1

cdr3_aa: ASSPRVGPAGEQF
cdr3_length: 13
v_call: TRBV27

cdr3_aa: ASSLQGDTEAF
cdr3_length: 11
v_call: TRBV27

cdr3_aa: ASNAGLPQETQY
cdr3_length: 12
v_call: TRBV5-1

cdr3_aa: ASSERDFTDTQY
cdr3_length: 12
v_call: TRBV10-1

cdr3_aa: ASSLRSAGSLGYT
cdr3_length: 13
v_call: TRBV28

cdr3_aa: AGGGINEQF
cdr3_length: 9
v_call: TRBV30

cdr3_aa: ASSPQPGGWTGELF
cdr3_length: 14
v_call: TRBV18

cdr3_aa: ASSQDPTFRGTEAF
cdr3_length: 14
v_call: TRBV4-1

cdr3_aa: ASSIGTGTNEKLF
cdr3_length: 13
v_call: TRBV19

cdr3_aa: ASSPWTNSGNTIY
cdr3_length: 13
v_call: TRBV19

cdr3_aa: ASSLAGGPYNEQF
cdr3_length: 13
v_call: TRBV6-2/TRBV6-3

cdr3_aa: ASSQVSGKATEAF
cdr3_length: 13
v_call: TRBV14

cdr3_aa: ASSSGQGRNQPQH
cdr3_length: 13
v_call: TRBV3-1/TRBV3-2

cdr3_aa: ASSIAGSNEQF
cdr3_length: 11
v_call: TRBV19

cdr3_aa: ASSIDKKGNQPQH
cdr3_length: 13
v_call: TRBV19

cdr3_aa: ASREGPDEQY
cdr3_length: 10
v_call: TRBV6-5

cdr3_aa: ASSELAGGWLGNEQF
cdr3_length: 15
v_call: TRBV10-1

cdr3_aa: AWSWRGNSNQPQH
cdr3_length: 13
v_call: TRBV30

cdr3_aa: ASSQDTASVREETHEQF
cdr3_length: 17
v_call: TRBV4-1

cdr3_aa: SVDSLGYNEQF
cdr3_length: 11
v_call: TRBV29-1

cdr3_aa: ASSLYRANTEAF
cdr3_length: 12
v_call: TRBV18

cdr3_aa: ASSEGLGREARDIQY
cdr3_length: 15
v_call: TRBV6-1

cdr3_aa: ASSLLGEGPGELF
cdr3_length: 13
v_call: TRBV5-1

cdr3_aa: ASSQEPVGTSGTGSTDTQY
cdr3_length: 19
v_call: TRBV4-2

cdr3_aa: ASSLGLAQPYEQY
cdr3_length: 13
v_call: TRBV4-1

cdr3_aa: ASSGGTSGMVGKGEQF
cdr3_length: 16
v_call: TRBV2

cdr3_aa: ASSPGSQGAAETQY
cdr3_length: 14
v_call: TRBV11-3

cdr3_aa: PSSRGVAGGYSGANVLT
cdr3_length: 17
v_call: TRBV7-3

cdr3_aa: ASSPQGNTGELF
cdr3_length: 12
v_call: TRBV7-8

cdr3_aa: ATRGAGGPTGELF
cdr3_length: 13
v_call: TRBV28

cdr3_aa: ASSVGLAATDTQY
cdr3_length: 13
v_call: TRBV9

cdr3_aa: ASSLAGAPHNEQF
cdr3_length: 13
v_call: TRBV5-6